These 8 T cell receptor beta chains share one sample of origin, sequenced in a study of neurological immune-mediated disorders. TCRdb re-derived calls from the 5' RACE reads in MiXCR, one entry per CDR3 protein. The data show approximately 77,000 distinct CDR3 sequences, approximately 9.4% seen once. Material: PBMCs. The receptor set was obtained from a man in his forties or fifties in good health.

This clonotype was counted at least ten times. This chain connects TRBV7-9 to TRBJ2-5; 8 nucleotides match TRBD2. Trimming cost V 4 bases and J 5 bases; bases outside gene matches: 6. Germline values: CDR1 SEHNR, CDR2 FQNEAQ (reference sequence). CDR3 length: 14 amino acids. In DNA, the CDR3 is TGTGCCAGCAGCTCCGGACTAGCCCGGGAGACCCAGTACTTC. Translation gives CASSSGLARETQYF.

CDR3 nucleotide sequence: TGCAGTGCTAGAGGTACACAGGGATGTTTGAATGAGCAGTTCTTC. Its translation: CSARGTQGCLNEQFF. The chain couples TRBV20-1 to TRBJ2-1; tentatively, D is TRBD1 (6 bases). The germline V and J ends were trimmed by 1 base and 7 bases, with 17 bases remaining between them. The CDR3 covers 15 residues. Germline V gene sequence: CDR1 DFQATT, CDR2 SNEGSKA (reference sequence).

This clonotype turned up a few times. This chain joins TRBV20-1 and TRBJ1-5, with TRBD1 identical over 8 bases. The V and J ends lost 6 bases and 0 bases, in that order; junction bases with no gene match: 10. Germline CDR1 reads DFQATT; CDR2 reads SNEGSKA (reference sequence). This CDR3 is 16 amino acids long. The CDR3 loop is CSAIGQGEYSNQPQHF. CDR3 bases: TGCAGTGCAATTGGACAGGGAGAATATAGCAATCAGCCCCAGCATTTT.

In its sample, this clonotype was seen many times. The rearrangement joins TRBV20-1 to TRBJ1-2; no clear D. Germline-derived CDR1 and CDR2 are DFQATT and SNEGSKA (reference sequence). The V end was cut by 1 base, the J end by 4 bases, with 7 bases between. The CDR3 is 12 residues long. CDR3 sequence: CSARGPSYGYTF. CDR3 DNA: TGCAGTGCTAGAGGACCGAGCTATGGCTACACCTTC.

In this sample, this clonotype turned up many times. The chain carries TRBV5-1 and TRBJ2-5, with 7 nucleotides matching TRBD1. Germline V lookup: CDR1 SGHRS, CDR2 YFSETQ. The CDR3 is made up of 14 amino acids. V dropped 4 bases and J dropped 2; count of bases not matched to a gene: 5. For the CDR3, the DNA is TGCGCCAGCAGCCCGGGACAGACTCAAGAGACCCAGTACTTC. Protein: CASSPGQTQETQYF.

This clonotype was recorded many times. This rearrangement joins TRBV24-1 to TRBJ2-1; 7 positions agree with TRBD2. CDR1 is KGHDR and CDR2 is SFDVKD in the germline V gene. V was clipped by 5 bases and J by 8 bases; unmatched bases: 14. The CDR3 runs to 16 residues. CDR3 DNA: TGTGCCACCAGTGGTTCCGGGACTACCTCAAGAGATGAGCAGTTCTTC. This gives the protein CATSGSGTTSRDEQFF.

This clonotype was seen repeatedly, ten times or more. V is TRBV20-1 and J is TRBJ2-5; TRBD1 aligns across 8 bases. This CDR3 region has 15 residues. Trimming cost V 0 bases and J 4 bases; bases outside gene matches: 7. Germline CDR1 and CDR2: DFQATT and SNEGSKA (reference sequence). The CDR3 DNA reads TGCAGTGCTAGAGATCACAGGGGGATATCAGAGACCCAGTACTTC. This encodes CSARDHRGISETQYF.

V and J are TRBV20-1 and TRBJ2-7; 9 bases are a match to TRBD1. The trim removed 3 bases at V and 1 base at J, leaving 10 bases unmatched. This CDR3 comprises 16 residues. Germline V CDR1 and CDR2: DFQATT, SNEGSKA (reference sequence). The CDR3 DNA is TGCAGTGCTAGGACAACGGGGACAGGGTATTCCTACGAGCAGTACTTC. It specifies CSARTTGTGYSYEQYF.